A single sample is the source of the 25 T cell receptor beta chains below, sequenced in a study of T cell responses to AZD1222 COVID-19 vaccine. The repertoire was sequenced with immunoSEQ multiplex PCR; TCRdb's copy has only in-frame clones and lacks some. The sample yields over 100,000 clones, 90% seen once. This specimen was peripheral blood, taken on day 0 of AZD1222 vaccination. The receptor set was obtained from an adult in good health.

This clone was observed at least ten times. This rearrangement joins TRBV30 to TRBJ1-1; D perhaps matches TRBD1 (5 bases). Per the germline V gene, CDR1 is GTSNPN and CDR2 is SVGIG (reference sequence). With 4 bases removed from V and 8 bases from J, the gap between germline ends came to 11 bases. This CDR3 is 11 amino acids long. The CDR3 loop is CAWNQGQEAFF. Written as DNA, the CDR3 is TGTGCCTGGAACCAAGGACAAGAAGCTTTCTTT.

The CDR3 bases are TGTGCCAGCAGTACGACAGATACCCGCAATCAGCCCCAGCATTTT. Amino acids: CASSTTDTRNQPQHF. The chain employs TRBV2 and TRBJ1-5; D might be TRBD1 (5 bases). Germline CDR1 is SNHLY and CDR2 is FYNNEI. CDR3 length: 15 amino acids. The germline V and J ends were trimmed by 5 bases and 2 bases, with 13 bases remaining between them.

This chain joins TRBV28 and TRBJ2-5; 8 bases agree with TRBD2. This CDR3 is built from 16 residues. Germline trimming cut 7 bases from V and 4 bases from J; bases unmatched to any gene: 14. Per germline, CDR1 MDHEN and CDR2 SYDVKM. CDR3 loop: CASTSSVAGGAETQYF. The CDR3 region has the DNA TGTGCCAGCACCTCAAGCGTCGCGGGGGGCGCAGAGACCCAGTACTTC. Together with reference TRBV28 and TRBJ2-5, the CDR3 gives the full variable domain: DVKVTQSSRYLVKRTGEKVFLECVQDMDHENMFWYRQDPGLGLRLIYFSYDVKMKEKGDIPEGYSVSREKKERFSLILESASTNQTSMYLCASTSSVAGGAETQYFGPGTRLLVL.

The V call is TRBV19, the J call TRBJ2-7; D remains ambiguous. Germline CDR1 LNHDA, CDR2 SQIVND (reference sequence). There are 14 residues in the CDR3. V was cut by 3 bases and J by 1 base, with 10 bases left in between. CDR3 in amino acids: CASSIVPPSYEQYF. The CDR3 region has the DNA TGTGCCAGTAGTATTGTGCCACCTTCCTACGAGCAGTACTTC.

The chain combines TRBV6-5 with TRBJ1-1; D uncertain. Germline lookup yields CDR1 MNHEY and CDR2 SVGAGI. Trimming left V 3 bases short and J 1 base short, with 9 bases between. The CDR3 sequence is 14 residues long. The CDR3 spells CASSYPDKNTEAFF. The CDR3 DNA is TGTGCCAGCAGTTATCCCGACAAGAACACTGAAGCTTTCTTT.

V and J are TRBV11-2 and TRBJ1-6; unclear D gene. This CDR3 is 17 amino acids long. V was pared by 2 bases and J by 3 bases, with 14 bases between. Germline CDR1 is SGHAT and CDR2 is FQNNGV. CDR3 residues: CASSLPAGRSYNSPLHF. The CDR3 DNA sequence: TGTGCCAGCAGCTTACCGGCTGGCAGGAGCTATAATTCACCCCTCCACTTT. Supplemented by reference TRBV11-2 and TRBJ1-6, the full variable domain reads EAGVAQSPRYKIIEKRQSVAFWCNPISGHATLYWYQQILGQGPKLLIQFQNNGVVDDSQLPKDRFSAERLKGVDSTLKIQPAKLEDSAVYLCASSLPAGRSYNSPLHFGNGTRLTVT.

This clone was observed once. The chain has TRBV3-1 (or the pseudogene TRBV3-2) and TRBJ1-6, with unresolved D. Trimming pared 0 bases from V and 8 bases from J, leaving 8 bases between. In germline, CDR1 is LGHDT, CDR2 YNNKEL (reference sequence). There are 14 residues in the CDR3. The CDR3 DNA is TGTGCCAGCAGCCAAGATGACCGGGATTCACCCCTCCACTTT. This translates into CASSQDDRDSPLHF.

The chain has TRBV27 and TRBJ2-4, with D possibly TRBD2 on 6 matching bases. CDR1 and CDR2 (germline): MNHEY, SMNVEV (reference sequence). The CDR3 has 9 residues. The V end was cut by 11 bases, the J end by 9 bases, with 8 bases between. This CDR3 reads CAGGLIQYF. DNA of the CDR3: TGTGCCGGGGGACTCATTCAGTACTTC.

V gene TRBV3-1 (or the pseudogene TRBV3-2) combines with J gene TRBJ1-2, with a possible D match to TRBD1 (5 bases). The V end lost 2 bases, the J end lost 4 bases, and 20 bases lay between the germline ends. CDR3 length equals 17 residues. Germline V lookup: CDR1 LGHDT, CDR2 YNNKEL (reference sequence). The CDR3, as DNA: TGTGCCAGCAGCCAAATACGCCGGGAGGGGCAAGGCTATGGCTACACCTTC. It yields the protein CASSQIRREGQGYGYTF.

V and J are TRBV7-3 and TRBJ2-5, with D maybe TRBD2 (6 bases). The germline V gene encodes CDR1 SGHTA and CDR2 FQGTGA. CDR3 length: 14 amino acids. V was pared by 5 bases and J by 2 bases, with 12 bases between. The CDR3 DNA reads as TGTGCCAGCAGCACACCGGGACTTCAAGAGACCCAGTACTTC. Encoded protein: CASSTPGLQETQYF.

J is TRBJ2-7 and V is TRBV7-2; D gene unclear. The CDR3 is made up of 14 amino acids. Germline V CDR1 and CDR2: SGHTA, FQGNSA. Trimming cost V 4 bases and J 1 base, with 11 bases left between them. CDR3 loop: CASSSTGRSYEQYF. The DNA for the CDR3 is TGTGCCAGCAGCTCTACGGGCCGGTCCTACGAGCAGTACTTC.

The chain is built from TRBV4-1 and TRBJ2-2, with D perhaps matching TRBD1 (5 bases). Trimming removed 1 base from V and 1 base from J, with 16 bases in between. The CDR3 loop spans 18 amino acids. Germline V CDR1 and CDR2: MGHRA, YSYEKL. The CDR3 DNA sequence: TGCGCCAGCAGCCAAGCTTTCCGGACAAGTAGGAACACCGGGGAGCTGTTTTTT. This gives the protein CASSQAFRTSRNTGELFF.

V and J are TRBV7-9 and TRBJ1-1; D uncertain. Per the germline V gene, CDR1 is SEHNR and CDR2 is FQNEAQ (reference sequence). The CDR3 consists of 14 residues. The V and J ends lost 2 bases and 3 bases respectively, with 10 bases between them. The chain's CDR3 is CASSLRDSDTEAFF. Written as DNA, the CDR3 is TGTGCCAGCAGCTTAAGGGATAGTGACACTGAAGCTTTCTTT.

About this clone itself: The conserved phenylalanine or tryptophan normally closing the CDR3 is absent here, so this likely arose from a read error. No DNA is shown, since the ends of the CDR3 on it are uncertain; the CDR3 is the one TCRdb lists. The CDR3 spells CATSDLGAAGQARWI. V usage is TRBV24-1 and J usage is TRBJ2-7; the table's D call TRBD1 went unverified against the DNA. The CDR3 is made up of 15 amino acids, end residues included. Germline CDR1 and CDR2: KGHDR and SFDVKD.

The chain links TRBV27 to TRBJ2-7, with 7 bases identical to TRBD2. Germline values: CDR1 MNHEY, CDR2 SMNVEV (reference sequence). The CDR3 consists of 15 residues. The ends lost 2 bases at V and 3 bases at J; junction bases unmatched: 7. As DNA, the CDR3 is TGTGCCAGCAGTTTACGGTTCGGCGGGGGCTACGAGCAGTACTTC. Its protein is CASSLRFGGGYEQYF.

The chain employs TRBV25-1 and TRBJ1-6, with D tentatively TRBD1 (6 bases). The CDR3 is made up of 17 amino acids. Germline V lookup: CDR1 MGHDK, CDR2 SYGVNS. V lost 0 bases, J lost 5 bases, and 14 bases lay in between. Here the CDR3 DNA reads TGTGCCAGCAGTGAATATTCGGGGGCCGTACATAATTCACCCCTCCACTTT. Protein product: CASSEYSGAVHNSPLHF. Based on the CDR3 plus reference TRBV25-1 and TRBJ1-6, the full variable domain is EADIYQTPRYLVIGTGKKITLECSQTMGHDKMYWYQQDPGMELHLIHYSYGVNSTEKGDLSSESTVSRIRTEHFPLTLESARPSHTSQYLCASSEYSGAVHNSPLHFGNGTRLTVT.

The CDR3: CASSLDWGLSEKLFF. CDR3 in DNA: TGTGCCAGCAGCTTAGATTGGGGTCTAAGTGAAAAACTGTTTTTT. The J gene is TRBJ1-4, the V gene TRBV7-6, with unresolved D. Germline CDR1 SGHVS, CDR2 FNYEAQ. The CDR3 totals 15 residues. The V end lost 1 base, the J end lost 7 bases, and 13 bases lay between the germline ends.

The rearrangement joins TRBV16 to TRBJ1-1; D is unresolved. Germline V gene sequence: CDR1 KGHSY, CDR2 FQNENV. V was shortened by 3 bases and J by 5 bases, with 16 bases between the two germline ends. This CDR3 spans 15 amino acids. CDR3 nucleotides: TGTGCCAGCAGCCAGTCCGTAGCAGAGGTAACTGAAGCTTTCTTT. Encoded protein: CASSQSVAEVTEAFF. The complete variable domain, with remaining parts taken from reference TRBV16 and TRBJ1-1, reads GEEVAQTPKHLVRGEGQKAKLYCAPIKGHSYVFWYQQVLKNEFKFLISFQNENVFDETGMPKERFSAKCLPNSPCSLEIQATKLEDSAVYFCASSQSVAEVTEAFFGQGTRLTVV.

Note on this clone: At one boundary the junction diverges from the germline segment, which might be a read error. The gene calls are TRBV2 and TRBJ2-5; D unresolved. Germline V gene sequence: CDR1 SNHLY, CDR2 FYNNEI. This CDR3 is 12 amino acids long. CDR3 coding DNA: TGTGCCAGCAGCGAAGTGGGGGAGACCCAGTACTTC. Its translation: CASSEVGETQYF.

This rearrangement joins TRBV12-3 or TRBV12-4 to TRBJ2-3, with D perhaps assigned TRBD1 or TRBD2 (6 bases each). The CDR3 runs to 13 residues. V lost 6 bases and J 6 bases, leaving 13 bases between the germline ends. The CDR3 region is CASRVTGADTQYF. For the CDR3, the DNA is TGTGCCAGCAGGGTTACGGGGGCGGATACGCAGTATTTT.

V and J are TRBV24-1 and TRBJ2-1, with TRBD2 identical over 9 bases. The CDR3 has 16 amino acids. V shed 6 bases and J 4 bases; nucleotides not matched to a gene: 9. Per the germline V gene, CDR1 is KGHDR and CDR2 is SFDVKD. The CDR3 reads CATSRSGGQQYNEQFF. The CDR3 DNA follows: TGTGCCACCAGTCGGAGCGGGGGGCAACAATACAATGAGCAGTTCTTC.

A few counts support this clone. The chain links TRBV5-4 to TRBJ1-4; 11 bases align to TRBD1. The CDR3 length is 16 residues. Germline CDR1 SGHNT, CDR2 YYREEE (reference sequence). J was trimmed by 7 bases and V by 2 bases; bases with no gene match: 7. The CDR3 region is CASSFGGTGGIEKLFF. DNA of the CDR3: TGTGCCAGCAGCTTTGGGGGGACAGGGGGAATTGAAAAACTGTTTTTT. The whole variable domain, filled in from reference TRBV5-4 and TRBJ1-4, reads ETGVTQSPTHLIKTRGQQVTLRCSSQSGHNTVSWYQQALGQGPQFIFQYYREEENGRGNFPPRFSGLQFPNYSSELNVNALELDDSALYLCASSFGGTGGIEKLFFGSGTQLSVL.

This clone was observed once. The chain recombines TRBV4-2 with TRBJ1-6; D ambiguous. The length of the CDR3 is 15 residues. Germline CDR1 is LGHNA and CDR2 is YNFKEQ. V lost 0 bases and J 8 bases, leaving 11 bases between the germline ends. The CDR3 here is CASSQEVSGDSPLHF. The CDR3 bases are TGTGCCAGCAGCCAAGAGGTGTCAGGCGATTCACCCCTCCACTTT.

V usage is TRBV6-5 and J usage is TRBJ1-4; 9 nucleotides line up with TRBD1. CDR3 size: 16 residues. CDR1 is MNHEY, CDR2 SVGAGI, per germline. Losses at the gene ends were 0 bases for V and 7 bases for J; bases not matched to a gene: 6. As DNA, the CDR3 is TGTGCCAGCAGTTACTCGGACAGGGGAGAGGGTGAAAAACTGTTTTTT. The encoded protein is CASSYSDRGEGEKLFF.

The rearrangement joins TRBV5-1 to TRBJ2-5, with D perhaps TRBD1 or TRBD2 (5 bases each). Germline V gene data show CDR1 as SGHRS and CDR2 as YFSETQ. V gave up 0 bases and J gave up 3 bases, with 15 bases separating them. The CDR3 is 16 residues long. The CDR3 nucleotides are TGCGCCAGCAGCTTGGCCAGGGCTAGCAGTAAAGAGACCCAGTACTTC. This translates into CASSLARASSKETQYF.